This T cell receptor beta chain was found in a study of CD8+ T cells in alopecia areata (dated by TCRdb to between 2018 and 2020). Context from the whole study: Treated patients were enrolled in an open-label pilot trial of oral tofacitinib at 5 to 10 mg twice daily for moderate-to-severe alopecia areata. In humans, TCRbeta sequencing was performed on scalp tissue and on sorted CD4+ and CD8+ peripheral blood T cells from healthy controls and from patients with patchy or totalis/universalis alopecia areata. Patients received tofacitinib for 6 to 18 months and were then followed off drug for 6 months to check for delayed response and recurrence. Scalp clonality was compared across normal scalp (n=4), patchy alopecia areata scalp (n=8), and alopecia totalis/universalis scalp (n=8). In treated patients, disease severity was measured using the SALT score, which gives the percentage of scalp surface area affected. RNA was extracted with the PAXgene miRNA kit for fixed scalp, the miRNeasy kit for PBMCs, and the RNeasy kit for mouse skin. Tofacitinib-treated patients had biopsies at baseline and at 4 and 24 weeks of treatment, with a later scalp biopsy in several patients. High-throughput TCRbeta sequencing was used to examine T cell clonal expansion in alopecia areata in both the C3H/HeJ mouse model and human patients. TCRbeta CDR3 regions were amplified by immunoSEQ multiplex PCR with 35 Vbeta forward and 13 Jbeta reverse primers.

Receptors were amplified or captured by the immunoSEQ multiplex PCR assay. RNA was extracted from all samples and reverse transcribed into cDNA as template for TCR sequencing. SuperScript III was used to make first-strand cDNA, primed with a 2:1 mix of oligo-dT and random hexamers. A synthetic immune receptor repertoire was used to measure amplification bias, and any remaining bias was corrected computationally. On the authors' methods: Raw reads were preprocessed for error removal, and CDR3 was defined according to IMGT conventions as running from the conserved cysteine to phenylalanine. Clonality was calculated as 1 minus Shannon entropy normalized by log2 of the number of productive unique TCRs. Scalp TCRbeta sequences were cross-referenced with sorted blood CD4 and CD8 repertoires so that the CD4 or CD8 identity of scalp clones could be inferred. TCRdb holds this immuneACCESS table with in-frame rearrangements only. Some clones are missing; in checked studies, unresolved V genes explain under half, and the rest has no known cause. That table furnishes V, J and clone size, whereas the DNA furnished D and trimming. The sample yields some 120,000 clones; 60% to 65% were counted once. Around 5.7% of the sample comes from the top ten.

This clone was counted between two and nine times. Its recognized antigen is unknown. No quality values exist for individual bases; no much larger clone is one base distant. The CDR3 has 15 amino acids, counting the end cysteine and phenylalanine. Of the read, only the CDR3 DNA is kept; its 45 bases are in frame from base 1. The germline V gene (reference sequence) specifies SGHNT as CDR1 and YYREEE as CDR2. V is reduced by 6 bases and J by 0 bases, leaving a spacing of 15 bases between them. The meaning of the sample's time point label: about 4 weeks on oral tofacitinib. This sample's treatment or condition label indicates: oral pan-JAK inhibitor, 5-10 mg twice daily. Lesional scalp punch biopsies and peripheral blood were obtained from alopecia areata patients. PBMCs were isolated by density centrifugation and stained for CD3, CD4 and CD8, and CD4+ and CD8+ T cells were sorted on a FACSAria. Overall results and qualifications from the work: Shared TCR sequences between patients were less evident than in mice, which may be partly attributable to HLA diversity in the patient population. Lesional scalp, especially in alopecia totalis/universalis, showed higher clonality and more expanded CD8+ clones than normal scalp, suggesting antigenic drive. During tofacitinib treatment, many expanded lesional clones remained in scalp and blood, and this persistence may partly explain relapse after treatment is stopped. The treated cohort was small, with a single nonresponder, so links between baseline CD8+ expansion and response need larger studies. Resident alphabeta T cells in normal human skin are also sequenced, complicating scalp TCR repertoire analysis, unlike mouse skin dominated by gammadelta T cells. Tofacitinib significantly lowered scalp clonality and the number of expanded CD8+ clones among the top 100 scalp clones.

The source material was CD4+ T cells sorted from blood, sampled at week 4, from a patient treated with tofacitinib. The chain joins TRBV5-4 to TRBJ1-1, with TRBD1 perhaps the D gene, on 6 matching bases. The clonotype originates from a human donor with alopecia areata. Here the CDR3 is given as CASKVRGAVNTEAFF. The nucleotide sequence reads TGTGCCAGCAAGGTTCGGGGGGCGGTGAACACTGAAGCTTTCTTT.